The rows below give T cell receptor beta chains drawn from one sample of a study of technical replicates of blood from a few donors. The repertoire was sequenced with immunoSEQ multiplex PCR; TCRdb's copy has only in-frame clones and lacks some. The repertoire holds about 94,000 clones, roughly 96% seen once, with more than 0.2% in the top ten. The specimen was T cells isolated from PBMCs. These receptors came from a human donor in good health. The CDR3 runs from the conserved cysteine through the conserved F or W. The D gene is left open where the match is weak.

>TRBJ1-5|-|TRBV2
CASRLIGGNQPQHF
TGTGCCAGCAGACTCATCGGAGGCAATCAGCCCCAGCATTTT
>TRBJ2-3|TRBD1|TRBV10-3
CAISRQGISTDTQYF
TGTGCCATCAGTAGACAGGGTATTAGCACAGATACGCAGTATTTT
>TRBJ1-6|-|TRBV19
CASSIDKGAPLHF
TGTGCCAGTAGTATAGATAAGGGGGCACCCCTCCACTTT
>TRBJ2-1|TRBD2|TRBV11-3
CASSLAGFYNEQFF
TGTGCCAGCAGCCTAGCGGGGTTCTACAATGAGCAGTTCTTC
>TRBJ2-3|TRBD1|TRBV7-9
CASSTNRGRRSSTDTQYF
TGTGCCAGCAGCACAAACAGGGGGCGGCGAAGTAGCACAGATACGCAGTATTTT
>TRBJ2-3|TRBD2|TRBV2
CASRRGGYTDTQYF
TGTGCCAGCAGGCGGGGGGGGTACACAGATACGCAGTATTTT
>TRBJ2-2|TRBD2|TRBV4-1
CASSQDPSGSNAGELFF
TGCGCCAGCAGCCAAGATCCTAGCGGGAGTAACGCCGGGGAGCTGTTTTTT
>TRBJ2-7|-|TRBV6-6
CASSYKDSEYEQYF
TGTGCCAGCAGTTATAAAGACAGTGAATACGAGCAGTACTTC
>TRBJ1-3|-|TRBV5-1
CASSLVSGGNTIYF
TGCGCCAGCAGCTTAGTTTCAGGAGGAAACACCATATATTTT
>TRBJ2-1|-|TRBV7-5
CVRSLVTPPGLAYNEQFF
TGTGTCAGAAGCTTAGTTACTCCCCCGGGACTAGCGTACAATGAGCAGTTCTTC
>TRBJ2-3|TRBD1|TRBV7-2
CASSLAGGLTFHTQYF
TGTGCCAGCAGCTTGGCAGGGGGTTTGACTTTCCATACGCAGTATTTT
>TRBJ2-7|-|TRBV6-1
CASSERGDEQYF
TGTGCCAGCAGTGAAAGGGGTGACGAGCAGTACTTC
>TRBJ1-1|-|TRBV19
CASSLGPYSPNTEAFF
TGTGCCAGTAGTTTAGGCCCCTATTCGCCGAACACTGAAGCTTTCTTT
>TRBJ2-2|-|TRBV2
CASTEQGFGTGELFF
TGTGCCAGCACTGAACAGGGATTTGGCACCGGGGAGCTGTTTTTT
>TRBJ2-3|TRBD2|TRBV18
CASSPGSGRSTDTQYF
TGTGCCAGCTCACCAGGTAGCGGGAGAAGCACAGATACGCAGTATTTT
>TRBJ2-5|-|TRBV29-1
CSVHDSNRETQYF
TGCAGCGTGCATGACAGTAATCGGGAGACCCAGTACTTC
>TRBJ2-1|-|TRBV29-1
CSVVIPSRRQHNEQFF
TGCAGCGTTGTTATCCCTAGCAGGAGACAACACAATGAGCAGTTCTTC
>TRBJ1-1|TRBD1|TRBV6-6
CASSYPGQGLTEAFF
TGTGCCAGCAGTTATCCGGGACAGGGGCTCACAGAAGCTTTCTTT
>TRBJ1-4|TRBD1|TRBV7-9
CASTEGQPYEKLFF
TGTGCCAGCACCGAGGGACAGCCATATGAAAAACTGTTTTTT
>TRBJ2-7|-|TRBV7-6
CASSLSPDTYEQYF
TGTGCCAGCAGCTTATCCCCGGACACCTACGAGCAGTACTTC
>TRBJ1-1|TRBD1|TRBV27
CASSITGGAPEAFF
TGTGCCAGCAGTATCACAGGGGGCGCCCCTGAAGCTTTCTTT
>TRBJ2-7|-|TRBV10-1
CASSYAANYEQYF
TGCGCCAGCAGTTATGCGGCTAATTACGAGCAGTACTTC
>TRBJ1-2|-|TRBV5-1
CASSTGQTFYGYTF
TGCGCCAGCAGCACCGGACAGACCTTCTATGGCTACACCTTC
>TRBJ1-2|TRBD1|TRBV19
CASQRTGGYGRAF
TGTGCCAGTCAAAGGACAGGAGGTTATGGCAGAGCCTTC
>TRBJ1-3|-|TRBV9
CASSVGGRGGGNTIYF
TGTGCCAGCAGCGTAGGGGGAAGGGGCGGTGGAAACACCATATATTTT
>TRBJ2-7|-|TRBV4-1
CASSSRDITLPYEQYF
TGCGCCAGCAGCTCCCGGGACATAACACTTCCCTACGAGCAGTACTTC
>TRBJ1-5|-|TRBV28
CASSSAGEPQHF
TGTGCCAGCAGTTCCGCAGGCGAGCCCCAGCATTTT
>TRBJ2-1|TRBD2|TRBV19
CASSPLAGDYNEQFF
TGTGCCAGTAGTCCTCTAGCGGGGGATTACAATGAGCAGTTCTTC
>TRBJ2-5|TRBD2|TRBV7-8
CASSQLAGRETQYF
TGTGCCAGCAGCCAGCTAGCGGGGCGGGAGACCCAGTACTTC
>TRBJ2-2|TRBD1|TRBV4-2
CASSQEDRWNNGELFF
TGTGCCAGCAGCCAAGAGGACAGGTGGAACAACGGGGAGCTGTTTTTT
>TRBJ2-5|TRBD2|TRBV10-3
CAISETSGGIQETQYF
TGTGCCATCAGTGAGACTAGCGGCGGGATACAAGAGACCCAGTACTTC
>TRBJ1-2|-|TRBV7-2
CASSFWGLGEGGDYGYTF
TGTGCCAGCAGCTTTTGGGGATTGGGGGAGGGAGGGGACTATGGCTACACCTTC
>TRBJ2-7|-|TRBV4-1
CASSLRTGYYEQYF
TGCGCCAGCAGCTTGCGGACGGGATACTACGAGCAGTACTTC
>TRBJ2-7|TRBD1|TRBV28
CASSRQPGQVSSYEQYF
TGTGCCAGCAGTCGACAACCGGGACAGGTTAGCTCCTACGAGCAGTACTTC
>TRBJ2-1|TRBD2|TRBV6-4
CASSDSGTSAYNEQFF
TGTGCCAGCAGTGACTCAGGGACTAGCGCCTACAATGAGCAGTTCTTC
>TRBJ2-1|-|TRBV29-1
CSVDPDYSSYNEQFF
TGCAGCGTTGACCCGGACTACAGCTCCTACAATGAGCAGTTCTTC
>TRBJ2-5|TRBD2|TRBV27
CASSRKRGREETQYF
TGTGCCAGCAGTAGAAAGCGGGGGCGCGAAGAGACCCAGTACTTC
>TRBJ2-3|TRBD2|TRBV28
CASSGLAGPLTDTQYF
TGTGCCAGCAGTGGTCTAGCGGGACCACTCACAGATACGCAGTATTTT
>TRBJ1-1|TRBD1|TRBV5-1
CASSSGTGLNTEAFF
TGCGCCAGCAGCTCAGGGACAGGGCTAAACACTGAAGCTTTCTTT
>TRBJ2-4|TRBD1|TRBV5-1
CASSHGTGGNIQYF
TGCGCCAGCAGCCACGGGACAGGGGGGAACATTCAGTACTTC
>TRBJ2-7|-|TRBV5-1
CASSLGTVQYF
TGCGCCAGCAGCTTGGGGACAGTGCAGTACTTC